Listed below are T cell receptor beta chains from one sample, sequenced in a study of Graves' ophthalmopathy and Graves' hyperthyroidism. TCRdb re-called the multiplex PCR reads with MiXCR, one entry per CDR3 protein. This sample has 500,000 to 600,000 distinct CDR3 sequences, with about two fifths found just once. The material sequenced was peripheral blood or thyroid tissue (not recorded which). These receptors were obtained from an adult man with Graves' hyperthyroidism. Both conserved end residues are part of each CDR3. Fields, in order: J gene, V gene, D gene, CDR3 length, clone size, CDR3 protein, CDR3 DNA. The D gene is left open where the match is weak. Clone size is stated in some rows and not others, as once, few, many or a class when expanded.

TRBJ1-1	TRBV12-3/TRBV12-4	TRBD1	15	many	CASHAGTGENTEAFF	TGTGCCAGCCATGCGGGGACAGGCGAGAACACTGAAGCTTTCTTT
TRBJ2-7	TRBV5-8	.	16	.	CASSVTPGWSYYEQYF	TGTGCCAGCAGCGTAACCCCGGGTTGGAGCTACTACGAGCAGTACTTC
TRBJ1-5	TRBV7-4	.	11	.	CASSLRETQHF	TGTGCCAGCAGCTTACGGGAGACCCAGCATTTT
TRBJ2-3	TRBV20-1	.	11	.	CSGGVRDTQYF	TGCAGTGGGGGTGTGAGGGATACGCAGTATTTT
TRBJ1-5	TRBV28	.	12	many	CASSTLSQPQHF	TGTGCCAGCAGTACATTGAGTCAGCCCCAGCATTTT
TRBJ1-3	TRBV5-1	.	14	.	CASGLRDQLNTIYF	TGCGCCAGCGGACTCCGGGACCAACTAAACACCATATATTTT
TRBJ2-5	TRBV7-6	TRBD2	17	.	CASSLGPAGGQEKTQYF	TGTGCCAGCAGCTTAGGTCCAGCGGGAGGGCAAGAGAAGACCCAGTACTTC
TRBJ2-5	TRBV10-3	.	11	.	CAISESDEQYF	TGTGCCATCAGTGAGTCCGATGAGCAGTACTTC
TRBJ2-2	TRBV15	TRBD2	17	.	CATSGFGLAGITGELFF	TGTGCCACCAGCGGATTCGGACTAGCGGGAATCACCGGGGAGCTGTTTTTT
TRBJ2-7	TRBV5-6	TRBD1	14	many	CASSYGDRAGEQYF	TGTGCCAGCAGCTACGGGGACAGGGCGGGCGAGCAGTACTTC
TRBJ2-1	TRBV20-1	.	13	.	CSANPSSYNEQFF	TGCAGTGCTAATCCGAGCTCCTACAATGAGCAGTTCTTC
TRBJ1-2	TRBV12-3/TRBV12-4	.	14	many	CASSYGQTNYGYTF	TGTGCCAGCAGTTATGGACAGACCAACTATGGCTACACCTTC
TRBJ2-7	TRBV20-1	.	15	.	CSASSPRGGFGEQYF	TGCAGTGCCAGCTCACCGAGGGGTGGATTCGGCGAGCAGTACTTC
TRBJ2-7	TRBV20-1	TRBD1	14	many	CSANTGGGSYEQYF	TGCAGTGCCAATACAGGGGGTGGCTCCTACGAGCAGTACTTC
TRBJ2-5	TRBV20-1	TRBD1	16	many	CSARAGQGWSWETQYF	TGCAGTGCTAGAGCGGGACAGGGATGGAGTTGGGAGACCCAGTACTTC
TRBJ1-1	TRBV19	.	11	once	CATALRDKAFF	TGTGCCACCGCCCTCCGGGACAAAGCTTTCTTT
TRBJ2-3	TRBV9	TRBD2	16	.	CASSPRLAVSTDTQYF	TGTGCCAGCAGCCCAAGACTAGCAGTTAGCACAGATACGCAGTATTTT
TRBJ2-7	TRBV29-1	TRBD1	11	.	CSLDRGYEQYF	TGCAGCTTAGACAGGGGCTACGAGCAGTACTTC
TRBJ1-2	TRBV20-1	TRBD1	14	many	CSAIGTMTGDGYTF	TGCAGTGCTATCGGCACGATGACAGGGGATGGCTACACCTTC
TRBJ2-7	TRBV24-1	TRBD1	15	.	CAISPRDRSNYEQYF	TGTGCCATCAGCCCCCGGGACAGGAGTAACTACGAGCAGTACTTC
TRBJ1-2	TRBV7-9	.	15	many	CASSSIRHHIYGYTF	TGTGCCAGCAGCTCCATACGACACCATATCTATGGCTACACCTTC
TRBJ2-7	TRBV6-1	TRBD1	15	.	CASSFGQGAIAEQYF	TGTGCCAGCAGTTTCGGACAGGGGGCAATCGCGGAGCAGTACTTC
TRBJ2-1	TRBV7-9	.	15	few	CASSSGRSTFNEQFF	TGTGCCAGCAGCTCGGGTCGCTCAACCTTCAATGAGCAGTTCTTC
TRBJ2-5	TRBV24-1	.	12	.	CAIGTFGETQYF	TGTGCCATAGGGACCTTCGGAGAGACCCAGTACTTC
TRBJ2-7	TRBV7-6	.	13	many	CASSLEVGSEQYF	TGTGCCAGCAGCTTAGAGGTTGGAAGCGAGCAGTACTTC
TRBJ2-5	TRBV9	TRBD1	15	.	CASSSTPGQGETQYF	TGTGCCAGCAGCTCGACACCCGGACAGGGAGAGACCCAGTACTTC
TRBJ1-3	TRBV4-1	.	15	few	CASSQGRNSGNTIYF	TGCGCCAGCAGCCAAGGTCGTAACTCTGGAAACACCATATATTTT
TRBJ1-2	TRBV20-1	.	13	many	CSASSPEAYGYTF	TGCAGTGCTAGTAGTCCGGAGGCCTATGGCTACACCTTC
TRBJ2-2	TRBV7-9	.	14	.	CASSLYPNTGELFF	TGTGCCAGCAGCTTGTACCCGAACACCGGGGAGCTGTTTTTT
TRBJ1-6	TRBV15	.	16	.	CATSSLDSSYNSPLHF	TGTGCCACCAGCAGCTTGGACAGCTCCTATAATTCACCCCTCCACTTT
TRBJ1-2	TRBV7-2	TRBD1	14	.	CASSRDRSSNGYTF	TGTGCCAGCAGCCGGGACAGAAGCAGCAATGGCTACACCTTC
TRBJ2-5	TRBV7-2	TRBD2	14	once	CASSVYGRQETQYF	TGTGCCAGCAGCGTATACGGGAGGCAAGAGACCCAGTACTTC
TRBJ2-7	TRBV7-6	TRBD1	14	many	CASSFGTDIGEQYF	TGTGCCAGCAGCTTCGGGACAGACATCGGCGAGCAGTACTTC
TRBJ1-5	TRBV20-1	.	18	.	CSAGRGGVQPQGNQPQHF	TGCAGTGCTGGTAGGGGGGGGGTACAGCCCCAAGGAAATCAGCCCCAGCATTTT
TRBJ1-1	TRBV20-1	.	14	once	CSARAAQLSTEAFF	TGCAGTGCCAGAGCTGCCCAGTTGAGCACTGAAGCTTTCTTT
TRBJ1-2	TRBV6-4	.	19	.	CASSAYLPGTGRGYYGYTF	TGTGCCAGCAGTGCCTATTTACCCGGCACAGGGAGGGGGTACTATGGCTACACCTTC
TRBJ2-7	TRBV7-2	TRBD2	14	many	CASSSSGGLYEQYF	TGTGCCAGCAGCTCTAGCGGGGGCCTCTACGAGCAGTACTTC
TRBJ2-2	TRBV27	TRBD1	17	.	CASSLLGQGAGTGELFF	TGTGCCAGCAGTTTACTGGGACAGGGGGCTGGCACCGGGGAGCTGTTTTTT
TRBJ2-7	TRBV13	TRBD2	15	few	CASSPGVAGGLEQYF	TGTGCCAGCAGCCCCGGGGTAGCGGGGGGTCTCGAGCAGTACTTC
TRBJ2-5	TRBV29-1	TRBD1	14	.	CSAQPGTGTETQYF	TGCAGCGCACAACCGGGGACAGGGACGGAGACCCAGTACTTC
TRBJ1-6	TRBV20-1	TRBD1	14	many	CSAAGTGATSPLHF	TGCAGTGCTGCAGGGACAGGGGCAACCTCACCCCTCCACTTT
TRBJ2-7	TRBV20-1	.	11	.	CSARSFGVQYF	TGCAGTGCCCGGAGCTTCGGGGTGCAGTACTTC
TRBJ2-2	TRBV7-3	.	15	few	CASTRGDPNTGELFF	TGTGCCAGCACCCGAGGGGATCCGAACACCGGGGAGCTGTTTTTT
TRBJ1-1	TRBV20-1	.	15	many	CSARDDAGENTEAFF	TGCAGTGCTAGAGATGATGCAGGGGAGAACACTGAAGCTTTCTTT
TRBJ1-2	TRBV12-3/TRBV12-4	TRBD1	13	many	CASRDRGNYGYTF	TGTGCCAGCAGGGACAGGGGGAACTATGGCTACACCTTC
TRBJ2-7	TRBV28	.	12	.	CASSSLSYTQYF	TGTGCCAGCAGTTCCCTATCGTACACGCAGTACTTC
TRBJ1-4	TRBV12-3/TRBV12-4	.	13	.	CASDLYIGENLFF	TGTGCCAGCGACTTGTACATCGGTGAAAACCTGTTTTTT
TRBJ1-2	TRBV27	TRBD1	16	.	CASSVGWTGAPYGYAF	TGTGCCAGCAGCGTAGGATGGACAGGGGCACCCTATGGCTACGCCTTC
TRBJ2-7	TRBV7-6	TRBD1	15	.	CASSPEQGKSYEQYF	TGTGCCAGCTCACCAGAACAGGGGAAATCCTACGAGCAGTACTTC
TRBJ1-2	TRBV15	.	10	.	CATSRDGYTF	TGTGCCACCAGCAGAGATGGCTACACCTTC
TRBJ1-1	TRBV5-1	.	11	.	CASRTAGEAFF	TGCGCCAGCAGGACAGCGGGTGAAGCTTTCTTT
TRBJ2-6	TRBV29-1	.	14	.	CSVVGRVGANVLTF	TGCAGCGTTGTAGGCCGAGTGGGGGCCAACGTCCTGACTTTC